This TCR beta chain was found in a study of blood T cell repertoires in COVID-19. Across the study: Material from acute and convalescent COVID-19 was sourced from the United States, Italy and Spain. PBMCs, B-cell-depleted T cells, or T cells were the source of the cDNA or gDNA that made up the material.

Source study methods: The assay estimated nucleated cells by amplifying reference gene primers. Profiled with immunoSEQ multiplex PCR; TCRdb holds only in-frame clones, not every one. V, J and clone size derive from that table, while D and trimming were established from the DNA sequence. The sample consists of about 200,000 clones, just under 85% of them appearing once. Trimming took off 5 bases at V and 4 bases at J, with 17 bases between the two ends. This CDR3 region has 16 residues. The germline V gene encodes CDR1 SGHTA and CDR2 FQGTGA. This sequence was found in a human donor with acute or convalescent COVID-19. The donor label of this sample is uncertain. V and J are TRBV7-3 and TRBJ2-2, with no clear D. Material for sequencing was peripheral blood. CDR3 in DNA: TGTGCCAGCAGCGTCTCGCACCGCAGCGCCACCGGGGAGCTGTTTTTT. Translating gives CASSVSHRSATGELFF.